This entry lists 8 T cell receptor beta chains sequenced from one sample in a study of T cells in Graves' hyperthyroidism and ophthalmopathy. RNA transcripts provided the source from which TCR beta CDR3 regions were amplified. An initial round of RT-PCR targeting the TCR CDR3 relied on the HTBI primer set. TCRdb analysed the multiplex PCR reads with MiXCR anew, one entry per CDR3 protein. The table shows approximately 590,000 distinct CDR3 sequences, with approximately 14% occurring only once. Sequenced input: blood. The receptors here all came from a woman aged 25-40 years with Graves' hyperthyroidism.

V and J are TRBV2 and TRBJ1-6, with a possible D match to TRBD1 (6 bases). Trimming removed 4 bases from V and 7 bases from J, with 11 bases in between. Germline V gene data show CDR1 as SNHLY and CDR2 as FYNNEI. This CDR3 has 14 amino acids. The CDR3 nucleotides are TGTGCCAGCAGTGGGGGGCAGGGCAATTCACCCCTCCACTTT. Translated: CASSGGQGNSPLHF.

This clonotype was seen only a few times. The rearrangement uses TRBV5-8 and TRBJ2-7, with 7 bases lining up with TRBD2. Germline V gene data show CDR1 as SGHTS and CDR2 as YDEGEE. V was clipped by 0 bases and J by 3 bases; unmatched bases: 6. The CDR3 sequence is 15 residues long. CDR3 nucleotides: TGTGCCAGCAGCTTGGTTACGGGAGGCTTCTACGAGCAGTACTTC. Translation gives CASSLVTGGFYEQYF.

The J gene is TRBJ2-4, the V gene TRBV6-1; TRBD1 agrees at 9 bases. CDR1 and CDR2 (germline): MNHNS, SASEGT. Trimming removed 5 bases from V and 7 bases from J; junction bases left unmatched: 9. This CDR3 has 15 residues. The CDR3 sequence is CASSPLRQGVNIQYF. The CDR3 nucleotides are TGTGCCAGCAGTCCCCTTCGACAGGGGGTGAACATTCAGTACTTC.

This clonotype was found many times. The V gene is TRBV7-2, the J gene TRBJ2-5; 13 bases align to TRBD2. CDR3 length: 16 amino acids. J lost 4 bases, V lost 1 base, and 3 bases had no gene match. Germline CDR1 is SGHTA and CDR2 is FQGNSA. The CDR3 region has the DNA TGTGCCAGCAGCTTAGGGACTAGCGGGAGAGTAGAGACCCAGTACTTC. Its protein product is CASSLGTSGRVETQYF.

As regards this clonotype: This may be a read error, as it is one base from a much larger clone. V and J are TRBV11-1 and TRBJ1-1; TRBD1 is a possible D gene (6 bases). Germline CDR1 SGHAT, CDR2 FQDESV (reference sequence). This CDR3 region has 14 residues. As DNA, the CDR3 is TGTGCCAGCAGCTCACTCGACAGGTTCACTGAAGCTTCCTTT. Translation: CASSSLDRFTEASF.

The CDR3 loop reads CASSLSTGTGGYTF. In DNA, the CDR3 is TGTGCCAGCAGTCTTTCTACGGGTACTGGTGGCTACACCTTC. The V and J genes are TRBV11-2 and TRBJ1-2; D not resolved. Per the germline V gene, CDR1 is SGHAT and CDR2 is FQNNGV. This CDR3 is 14 amino acids long. Trimming cost V 6 bases and J 7 bases, with 18 bases left between them.

This sequence joins TRBV20-1 and TRBJ2-3; TRBD2 matches at 14 bases. The J segment lost 6 bases and the V segment lost 5 bases, leaving 7 bases of the junction unmatched. Germline V gene sequence: CDR1 DFQATT, CDR2 SNEGSKA (reference sequence). This CDR3 comprises 15 residues. CDR3 amino acids: CSALTSGRDLDTQYF. The CDR3 DNA reads as TGCAGTGCTTTGACTAGCGGGAGGGATTTGGATACGCAGTATTTT.

The table lists this clonotype with a few counts. The V gene is TRBV20-1, the J gene TRBJ1-5; 8 nucleotides align to TRBD1. Per germline, CDR1 DFQATT and CDR2 SNEGSKA (reference sequence). V was pared by 3 bases and J by 6 bases, with 10 bases of the junction left unmatched. CDR3 length: 15 residues. CDR3 in amino acids: CSARETGGLFQPQHF. The CDR3, as DNA: TGCAGTGCTAGGGAAACAGGGGGTCTTTTTCAGCCCCAGCATTTT.